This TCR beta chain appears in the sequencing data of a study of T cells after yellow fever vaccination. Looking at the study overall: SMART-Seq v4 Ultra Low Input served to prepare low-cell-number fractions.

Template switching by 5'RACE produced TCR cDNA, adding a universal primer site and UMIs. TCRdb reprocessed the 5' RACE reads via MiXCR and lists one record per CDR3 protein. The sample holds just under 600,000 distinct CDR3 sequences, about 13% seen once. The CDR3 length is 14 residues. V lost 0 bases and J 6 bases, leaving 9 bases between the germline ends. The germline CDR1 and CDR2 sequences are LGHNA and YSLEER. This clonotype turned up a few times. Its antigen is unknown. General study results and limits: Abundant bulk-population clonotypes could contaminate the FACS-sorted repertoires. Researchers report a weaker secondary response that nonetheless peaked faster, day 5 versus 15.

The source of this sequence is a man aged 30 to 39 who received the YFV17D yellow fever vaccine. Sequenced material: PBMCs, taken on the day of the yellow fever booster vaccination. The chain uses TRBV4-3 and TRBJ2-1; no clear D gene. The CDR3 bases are TGCGCCAGCAGCCAAGATACTGGCGGCAATGAGCAGTTCTTC. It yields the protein CASSQDTGGNEQFF.